This T cell receptor (beta chain) was recovered during a study of immune heterogeneity within non-small cell lung tumors. The TCR beta CDR3 region underwent multiplex PCR amplification with 32 V and 13 J primers. MiXCR, applied by TCRdb to the multiplex PCR reads, yields one record per CDR3 protein. The table includes approximately 4,200 distinct CDR3 sequences, roughly 24% detected once. The authors used around 0.55 ug of bulk tumor genomic DNA per sample as template. Several biopsies were spaced far apart within each primary tumor and obtained as surgery took place. It was patients with untreated, newly diagnosed non-small cell lung cancer who underwent curative surgery. This clonotype showed up just a few times. Germline CDR1 reads SGHAT; CDR2 reads FQNNGV. The CDR3 contains 17 residues. V lost 5 bases, J lost 1 base, and 8 bases stayed unmatched.

The sample taken for sequencing was lung tumor tissue. The J gene is TRBJ2-2, the V gene TRBV11-2, with 9 bases matching TRBD1. This sequence originates from a man aged 55-75 years with non-small cell lung cancer. CDR3 nucleotides: TGTGCCAGCAGCAAACGTACGGGACAGGGGAACACCGGGGAGCTGTTTTTT. This encodes CASSKRTGQGNTGELFF.